The 6 T cell receptor beta chains in this list originate from one sample, sequenced in a study of blood T cell repertoires in COVID-19 (dated by TCRdb to 2018 to 2021). The method behind the library was the immunoSEQ multiplex PCR assay. TCRdb holds this immuneACCESS table with in-frame rearrangements only. Some clones are missing; in checked studies, unresolved V genes explain under half, and the rest has no known cause. This sample lists 200,000 to 300,000 clones; 85% to 90% were detected once. Over 0.75% of the sample is in the top ten clones. The sample comprised PBMCs or T cells enriched from blood (not recorded which). The receptors come from a man aged 50 to 60 who had been exposed to COVID-19.

The chain recombines TRBV5-1 with TRBJ1-1; no reliable D call. Trimming removed 4 bases at V and 5 bases at J, with 15 bases between. Germline CDR1 is SGHRS and CDR2 is YFSETQ. CDR3 length: 14 residues. The CDR3 protein is CASSREAIGTEAFF. The DNA for the CDR3 is TGCGCCAGCAGCCGGGAGGCGATCGGGACTGAAGCTTTCTTT. Full variable domain (rest looked up from reference TRBV5-1 and TRBJ1-1): KAGVTQTPRYLIKTRGQQVTLSCSPISGHRSVSWYQQTPGQGLQFLFEYFSETQRNKGNFPGRFSGRQFSNSRSEMNVSTLELGDSALYLCASSREAIGTEAFFGQGTRLTVV.

V usage is TRBV5-1 and J usage is TRBJ2-2, with D perhaps matching TRBD1 (6 bases). Germline values: CDR1 SGHRS, CDR2 YFSETQ. The CDR3 consists of 14 residues. Trimming removed 3 bases from V and 1 base from J, with 7 bases in between. CDR3 nucleotide sequence: TGCGCCAGCAGCTCGACAGGGAACACCGGGGAGCTGTTTTTT. Its translation: CASSSTGNTGELFF.

J is TRBJ1-5 and V is TRBV6-5; D is uncertain. The V end was cut by 6 bases, the J end by 5 bases, with 8 bases between. The CDR3 totals 12 residues. Germline CDR1 reads MNHEY; CDR2 reads SVGAGI. Here the CDR3 reads CASRGQDQPQHF. CDR3 sequence (DNA): TGTGCCAGCAGGGGCCAGGATCAGCCCCAGCATTTT.

The sample holds one count of this clone. The chain uses TRBV11-3 and TRBJ2-1; TRBD2 agrees at 8 bases. In germline, CDR1 is SGHNT, CDR2 YENEEA. The CDR3 length is 14 residues. The V gene end was trimmed by 3 bases and the J gene end by 4 bases; junction bases not matched to a gene: 2. DNA of the CDR3: TGTGCCAGCAGCTTGCGGGAGGCGTACAATGAGCAGTTCTTC. Translation gives CASSLREAYNEQFF. The complete variable domain, with remaining parts taken from reference TRBV11-3 and TRBJ2-1, reads EAGVVQSPRYKIIEKKQPVAFWCNPISGHNTLYWYLQNLGQGPELLIRYENEEAVDDSQLPKDRFSAERLKGVDSTLKIQPAELGDSAVYLCASSLREAYNEQFFGPGTRLTVL.

The rearrangement uses TRBV9 and TRBJ2-1, with a weak D call TRBD2 (6 bases). Looked up from germline, CDR1 is SGDLS and CDR2 is YYNGEE. This CDR3 has 13 residues. V was clipped by 2 bases and J by 9 bases, with 12 bases between them. CDR3 coding DNA: TGTGCCAGCAGCGTTTCAATAGCGGCTGAGCAGTTCTTC. Amino acid sequence: CASSVSIAAEQFF.

The chain employs TRBV5-8 and TRBJ2-4; 8 bases align to TRBD1. V trimming: 4 bases; J trimming: 0 bases; junction bases outside the gene matches: 6. This CDR3 is 16 amino acids long. Per the germline V gene, CDR1 is SGHTS and CDR2 is YDEGEE. The CDR3 nucleotides are TGTGCCAGCAGCCTCGGACAGGGATTAGCCAAAAACATTCAGTACTTC. Its translation: CASSLGQGLAKNIQYF.